The 8 T cell receptor beta chains presented below share a single source sample, sequenced in a study of OX40 agonist ivuxolimab in advanced cancers. Clones were sequenced by immunoSEQ multiplex PCR, and TCRdb holds only the in-frame ones, with some missing. Seen here are approximately 12,000 clones, around 66% observed once, and the top ten hold about an eighth. This material consisted of CD4+ or CD8+ T cells sorted from blood, taken in a trial of the OX40 agonist ivuxolimab. Receptors originate from an adult with an advanced solid tumor such as melanoma, head and neck, liver or kidney cancer.

The sample holds one count of this clone. The chain recombines TRBV7-9 with TRBJ1-4; D is possibly TRBD1 (5 bases). Germline CDR1 SEHNR, CDR2 FQNEAQ (reference sequence). The CDR3 is 13 residues long. Trimming removed 4 bases from V and 13 bases from J, with 16 bases in between. The CDR3, as DNA: TGTGCCAGCAGCTCCCCTCTGGGGGGAACACTGTTTTTT. Amino acid sequence: CASSSPLGGTLFF.

CDR3 DNA sequence: TGTGCCAGCAGTTTTATCGCCGGCAATTCACCCCTCCACTTT. Encoded protein: CASSFIAGNSPLHF. The V gene is TRBV27, the J gene TRBJ1-6, with unresolved D. CDR1 and CDR2 from the germline V gene are MNHEY and SMNVEV (reference sequence). The CDR3 totals 14 residues. Trimming cost V 3 bases and J 7 bases, with 10 bases left between them.

V is TRBV6-1 and J is TRBJ1-5; D may be TRBD1 (5 bases). The CDR3 loop spans 14 amino acids. Germline CDR1 is MNHNS and CDR2 is SASEGT. V shed 4 bases and J shed 6 bases, with 13 bases lying between them. CDR3 sequence reads: CASSALGRGQPQHF. The CDR3 DNA reads as TGTGCCAGCAGTGCTCTGGGGCGAGGTCAGCCCCAGCATTTT.

The V gene is TRBV10-3, the J gene TRBJ2-1; TRBD2 agrees at 11 bases. CDR3 length: 15 amino acids. Per germline, CDR1 ENHRY and CDR2 SYGVKD. Trimming cost V 6 bases and J 5 bases; bases outside gene matches: 6. The CDR3 DNA follows: TGTGCCATCAGCGTACTAGCGGGAGTGCACAATGAGCAGTTCTTC. The encoded protein is CAISVLAGVHNEQFF.

CDR3 protein: CASRSGFRNEQFF. The DNA of the CDR3 is TGTGCCAGCAGATCGGGGTTCCGGAATGAGCAGTTCTTC. V usage is TRBV6-6 and J usage is TRBJ2-1; D may be TRBD2 (5 bases). V lost 6 bases, J lost 7 bases, and 13 bases lay in between. The CDR3 covers 13 residues. CDR1 is MNHNY and CDR2 is SVGAGI in the germline V gene (reference sequence).

The chain couples TRBV7-8 to TRBJ2-5; 13 bases map to TRBD2. V lost 3 bases to trimming and J lost 1 base; unmatched junction nucleotides: 2. The length of the CDR3 is 16 residues. The germline gives CDR1 SGHVS, CDR2 FQNEAQ. CDR3 protein: CASSLGLAGSQETQYF. CDR3 sequence (DNA): TGTGCCAGCAGCTTGGGACTAGCGGGATCCCAAGAGACCCAGTACTTC.

This rearrangement joins TRBV2 to TRBJ2-7; possible D gene TRBD1, 5 bases. Trimming removed 6 bases from V and 0 bases from J, with 12 bases in between. This CDR3 spans 14 amino acids. The germline V gene encodes CDR1 SNHLY and CDR2 FYNNEI. CDR3: CASRDTGTSYEQYF. The CDR3 DNA follows: TGTGCCAGCAGAGATACAGGAACCTCCTACGAGCAGTACTTC.

CDR3 coding DNA: TGTGCCAGCAGCCCCCGGGACAGGGGCCCGCACGAGCAGTACTTC. Protein product: CASSPRDRGPHEQYF. The chain has TRBV13 and TRBJ2-7, with 10 bases aligning to TRBD1. This CDR3 has 15 amino acids. Germline V gene sequence: CDR1 PRHDT, CDR2 FYEKMQ (reference sequence). The ends lost 5 bases at V and 5 bases at J; junction bases unmatched: 9.